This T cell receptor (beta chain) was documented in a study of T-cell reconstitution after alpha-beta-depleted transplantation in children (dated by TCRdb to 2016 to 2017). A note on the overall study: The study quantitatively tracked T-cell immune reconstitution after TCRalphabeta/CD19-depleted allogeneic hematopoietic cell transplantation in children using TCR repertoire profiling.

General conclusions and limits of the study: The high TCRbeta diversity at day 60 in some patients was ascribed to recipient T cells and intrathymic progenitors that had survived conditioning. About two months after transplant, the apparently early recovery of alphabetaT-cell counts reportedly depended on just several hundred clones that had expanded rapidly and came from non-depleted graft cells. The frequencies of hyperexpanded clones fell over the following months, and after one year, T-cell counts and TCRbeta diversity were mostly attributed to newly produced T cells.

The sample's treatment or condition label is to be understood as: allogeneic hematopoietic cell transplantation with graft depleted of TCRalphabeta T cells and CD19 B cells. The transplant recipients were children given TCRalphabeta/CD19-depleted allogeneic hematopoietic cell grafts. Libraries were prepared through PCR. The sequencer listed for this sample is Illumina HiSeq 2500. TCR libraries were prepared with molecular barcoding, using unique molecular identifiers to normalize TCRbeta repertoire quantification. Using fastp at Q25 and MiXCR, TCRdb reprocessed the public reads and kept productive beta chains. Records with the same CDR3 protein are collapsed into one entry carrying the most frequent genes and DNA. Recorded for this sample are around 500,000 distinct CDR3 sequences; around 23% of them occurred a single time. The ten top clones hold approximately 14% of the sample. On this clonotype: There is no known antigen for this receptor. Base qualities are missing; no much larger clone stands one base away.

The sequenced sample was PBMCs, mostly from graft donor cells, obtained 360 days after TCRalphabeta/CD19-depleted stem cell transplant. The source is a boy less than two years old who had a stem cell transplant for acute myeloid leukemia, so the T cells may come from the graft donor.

CDR3 sequence: CASSHGTLNEQFF. At the DNA level, the sequence is TGTGCCAGCAGCCACGGGACGCTTAATGAGCAGTTCTTC. The rearrangement joined TRBV11-2 to TRBJ2-1; the D gene cannot be resolved beyond TRBD1 or TRBD2, each matching 5 bases. As encoded in the germline V gene, CDR1 is SGHAT while CDR2 is FQNNGV. The CDR3 runs 13 residues from the cysteine to the phenylalanine. Here the CDR3 DNA is all that survives: 39 bases in frame from base 1. V is clipped by 5 bases and J by 7 bases, and the sequence between their germline boundaries is 12 bases long.